The sequence of this TCR beta chain was determined in a study of cytomegalovirus exposure and HLA in healthy donors. Trimming took 4 bases from V and 9 from J; bases not matched to a gene: 7. Germline V lookup: CDR1 SGHTA, CDR2 FQGNSA. This CDR3 is built from 16 residues. With 60 Vbeta and 13 Jbeta primers, the PCR was carried out. Method: immunoSEQ multiplex PCR; TCRdb's copy keeps in-frame clones and lacks some. Among 200,000 or so clones listed, roughly 80% were seen once. This chain connects TRBV7-2 to TRBJ2-1; 15 nucleotides align to TRBD2. This clonotype was sampled from a man aged 35-49 years in good health and CMV-seropositive. The sequenced sample consisted of PBMCs. The DNA of the CDR3 is TGTGCCAGCAGCTCACCCGGGACTAGCGGGGGGTTTGAGCAGTTCTTC. This encodes CASSSPGTSGGFEQFF.